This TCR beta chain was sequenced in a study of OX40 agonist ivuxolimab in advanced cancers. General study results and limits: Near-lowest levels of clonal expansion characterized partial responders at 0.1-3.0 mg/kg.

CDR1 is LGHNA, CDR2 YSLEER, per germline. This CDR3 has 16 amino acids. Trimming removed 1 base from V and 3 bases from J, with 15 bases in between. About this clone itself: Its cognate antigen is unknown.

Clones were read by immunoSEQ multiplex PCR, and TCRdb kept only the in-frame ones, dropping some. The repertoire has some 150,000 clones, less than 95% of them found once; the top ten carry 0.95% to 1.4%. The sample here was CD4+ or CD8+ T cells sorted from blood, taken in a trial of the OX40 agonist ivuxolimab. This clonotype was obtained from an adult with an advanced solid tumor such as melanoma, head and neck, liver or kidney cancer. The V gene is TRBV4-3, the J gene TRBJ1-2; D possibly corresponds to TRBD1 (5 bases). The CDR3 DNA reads TGCGCCAGCAGCCAAGCCAGGGCTTTCCCTTACTATGGCTACACCTTC. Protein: CASSQARAFPYYGYTF.